The source of this TCR beta chain is a study of T cell responses to AZD1222 COVID-19 vaccine (dated by TCRdb to the early 2020s). About the full investigation: A total of over 230 trial participants underwent TCR sequencing, of whom 200 to 220 had received two doses of AZD1222 and roughly 26 had received two doses of the MenACWY control vaccine. Enrollment into the trials was organized by age into subgroups of 18-55, 56-69 and 70-plus years, and those subgroups contained approximately 160, 26 and 62 TCR-sequenced participants, respectively. The full study reports these points: In the small 56-69-year group, the increase in depth fell short of significance, most likely because of low power. After two AZD1222 doses, both the breadth and the depth of spike-specific TCRs were significantly higher than at day 0 and than in MenACWY recipients. Most participants were white British and females outnumbered males, and the authors suggested that clonal diversity may have been underestimated. Conclusions about previously exposed vaccinees were limited because only 6 or 7 AZD1222 recipients were SARS-CoV-2 seropositive at baseline. Because no day 14 peak-response samples were available, repertoires were characterized only after the peak T cell response. The vaccine-associated CD4 TCRs covered the entire spike protein, and the dominant responses fell in regions 160-218 and 743-854. Reportedly, close to half of the unique spike-specific TCRs recognized epitopes lying outside the regions that are mutated in the B.1.351 and B.1.1.7 variants.

Taken with the paper, the label for time point translates to: about 28 days (+/-7) after the second vaccine dose. AZD1222 recipients given second doses at about 4 weeks or at about 12 weeks were pooled, since spike-specific TCR depth and breadth were not found to differ between the two schedules. Vaccinee samples were obtained from the UK trials COV001 and COV002, which included a single-blind randomized controlled phase 2/3 trial of AZD1222 (ChAdOx1 nCoV-19) in healthy adults. Trial participant PBMC samples were collected at day 0 and day 28 after the second dose for TCRbeta chain sequencing. The CDR3 regions of human TCRbeta chains were analyzed by immunosequencing. The authors' analysis ran thus. Repertoire TCRs were matched against a reference library of SARS-CoV-2-specific TCRs generated with the MIRA antigen-specificity platform. Breadth was defined as the fraction of unique TCRs that were SARS-CoV-2-associated. Depth was defined as the fraction of total T cells that were SARS-CoV-2-associated. Using the MIRA data, each spike-specific TCR was assigned both to the spike region to which the TCR was reactive and to a CD4 or CD8 class. Log10-transformed breadth and depth values were compared by one-way ANOVA with Sidak's multiple comparisons tests. TCRdb carries this immuneACCESS record with in-frame sequences only. Its versions omit some clonotypes, under half of them owing to an unresolved V gene in the studies checked, with the rest unexplained. The DNA gave D and trimming, while V, J and clone size come from that table. The sample table lists roughly 150,000 clones, more than 75% of them with a count of one. Of the sample, roughly 2% falls within the top ten clones.

Points on this clone: It lacks a known antigen. Base qualities are not at hand, and no much larger clone is one base apart.

V loses 6 bases, J loses 1 base, and the germline ends lie 12 bases apart. The CDR3 goes from the cysteine to the phenylalanine over 14 residues. The CDR3 DNA has 42 bases and is translated from base 1. CDR1 SGHAT and CDR2 FQNNGV were looked up in the germline V gene. The receptor was derived from an adult who received the AZD1222 COVID-19 vaccine. Here the sequenced sample was peripheral blood, taken 28 days after the second AZD1222 dose. Recombination connected TRBV11-2 to TRBJ1-1; the D gene is possibly TRBD1, with 5 bases matching. The CDR3 reads as follows: CASSFGHPNTEAFF. The sequence in DNA is TGTGCCAGCAGTTTCGGACACCCGAACACTGAAGCTTTCTTT.